This TCR delta chain came from a study of γδ T cells in repeated Plasmodium falciparum infection. For the study at large: Malian children with intense seasonal malaria exposure were compared with matched Australian children. The study, taken as a whole, reports: Vdelta2-negative gammadelta repertoires, largely Vdelta1+, seemingly showed infection-driven waves of new clonal selection.

CDR3 length equals 21 residues. Losses at the gene ends were 3 bases for V and 0 bases for J; bases not matched to a gene: 13. CDR1 is GEAIGNYY, CDR2 EKD, per germline. TCRdb re-called the multiplex PCR reads using CATT. The table lists around 46,000 delta-chain clones, roughly 1.5% of them singletons. Flow sorting of PBMC yielded separate Vgamma9/Vdelta2+ and Vdelta2-negative gammadelta T cell populations for bulk repertoire analysis. For this clone: Antigen: not known. TCRdb has a much larger clone's protein, which differs at residue 11 from the translation of this DNA, likely because of a read error; what is shown is the protein translated from the DNA.

The J gene is TRDJ3, the V gene TRDV2; 10 nucleotides line up with TRDD3. TCRdb does not report a J gene; here it was assigned by matching the DNA to germline references. The sequence came from a pool of human donors (malaria-infected and uninfected, not separated). What was sequenced was gamma-delta T cells from blood. The chain's CDR3 is CACDSSCTGGSVSWDTRQMFF. The CDR3 DNA sequence: TGTGCCTGTGACTCGTCCTGTACTGGGGGATCGGTCTCCTGGGACACCCGACAGATGTTTTTC.